What follows describes a single TCR beta chain. Assay: immunoSEQ multiplex PCR; the TCRdb copy retains only in-frame clones and omits some. The sample records roughly 120,000 clones, around 90% being singletons. This record belongs to a study of T cell responses to AZD1222 COVID-19 vaccine. V was pared by 0 bases and J by 4 bases, with 11 bases between. Germline CDR1 reads SGHKS; CDR2 reads YYEKEE (reference sequence). CDR3 length: 15 residues. The chain is built from TRBV5-5 and TRBJ1-5; possibly TRBD1 for D (6 bases). The sample was peripheral blood, taken on day 0 of AZD1222 vaccination. This sequence was found in an adult in good health. The CDR3 DNA is TGTGCCAGCAGCTTGGCCGGGGGACAAAATCAGCCCCAGCATTTT. Its protein product is CASSLAGGQNQPQHF.